This TCR beta chain was profiled in a study of CD8+ T cells in alopecia areata (dated by TCRdb to 2016 to 2018). As for the study more broadly: The treated patients, all with moderate-to-severe alopecia areata, were enrolled in an open-label pilot trial of oral tofacitinib given at 5 to 10 mg twice daily. Tofacitinib was given for 6 to 18 months, followed by 6 months of follow-up off drug to assess delayed response and recurrence. The study used high-throughput TCRbeta sequencing to examine T cell clonal expansion in alopecia areata, in both the C3H/HeJ mouse model and human patients. On the human side, TCRbeta sequencing was run on scalp tissue and on sorted CD4+ and CD8+ peripheral blood T cells from healthy controls and from alopecia areata patients with either patchy or totalis/universalis disease. Biopsies were taken from tofacitinib-treated patients at baseline and at 4 and 24 weeks of treatment, and a later scalp biopsy was taken in several of the tofacitinib-treated patients. Scalp clonality was compared across normal scalp (n=4), patchy alopecia areata scalp (n=8), and alopecia totalis/universalis scalp (n=8). RNA came from the PAXgene miRNA kit for fixed scalp, the miRNeasy kit for PBMCs, and the RNeasy kit for mouse skin. TCRbeta CDR3 regions were amplified by immunoSEQ multiplex PCR using 35 Vbeta forward and 13 Jbeta reverse primers.

What the authors observed across the whole study: Compared with normal scalp, lesional scalp had higher clonality and more expanded CD8+ clones, particularly in alopecia totalis/universalis, a pattern that suggests antigenic drive. Scalp TCR repertoire analysis is complicated because resident alphabeta T cells in normal human skin are also sequenced, whereas mouse skin is dominated by gammadelta T cells. TCR sequences shared between patients were less clear than in mice, possibly partly because of HLA diversity in the patient population.

Lesional scalp punch biopsies and peripheral blood were collected from alopecia areata patients. After PBMCs were isolated by density centrifugation and stained for CD3, CD4 and CD8, a FACSAria was used to sort CD4+ and CD8+ T cells. V gives up 0 bases and J gives up 3 bases, and the segment between their germline ends measures 6 bases. As encoded in the germline V gene, CDR1 is SGHTA while CDR2 is FQGNSA. The CDR3 numbers 13 residues from cysteine through phenylalanine. CDR3 DNA only is kept here, 39 bases in frame from base 1. Preparation of the library involved the immunoSEQ multiplex PCR assay. For TCR sequencing, RNA was extracted from every sample and reverse transcribed into cDNA to serve as template. SuperScript III was used for first-strand cDNA synthesis, primed with a 2:1 mix of oligo-dT and random hexamers. Amplification bias was assessed with a synthetic immune receptor repertoire, and residual bias was removed computationally. The paper's data handling went like this. Raw reads were preprocessed to remove errors, and CDR3 was defined according to IMGT conventions as the region from the conserved cysteine to phenylalanine. To get clonality, Shannon entropy was normalized by log2 of the number of productive unique TCRs and the result was subtracted from 1. Whether each scalp clone was CD4 or CD8 was inferred by checking scalp TCRbeta sequences against the CD4 and CD8 repertoires from sorted blood. TCRdb retrieved this table from immuneACCESS and kept in-frame rearrangements only. Not all clones are present; in checked studies, unresolved V genes account for under half, and no reason is known for the remainder. Clone size and V and J calls were adopted from that table, with D and trimming inferred from the DNA. This sample comprises 130,000 to 150,000 clones, more than 40% of them detected only once. The ten most abundant clones make up over 5.5% of the sample.

This clone appeared a few times. No antigen is known for it. No clone much larger than this one lies a single base away; base qualities are absent. The specimen sequenced was CD4+ T cells sorted from blood. This receptor was obtained from a human donor with alopecia areata. The sequence is built from TRBV7-2 and TRBJ2-7; the D gene cannot be resolved reliably. The CDR3 reads CASSLARHYEQYF. Read as DNA, the sequence is TGTGCCAGCAGCTTAGCCCGCCACTACGAGCAGTACTTC.